Listed below are T cell receptor beta chains from one sample, sequenced in a study of T cell repertoires in cytomegalovirus infection. These receptors are not linked to any known antigen. From the reads, TCRdb called clonotypes with MiXCR, one entry per CDR3 protein. In the table there are 650,000 to 900,000 distinct CDR3 sequences, roughly 33% of which are singletons. Sequenced material: cultured CD8+ T cells from PBMCs, taken from culture after CMV antigen stimulation. The receptors originated from a human donor in good health (CMV status not recorded). Some clones in this sample may be carry-over from other donors' samples. Both conserved end residues are part of each CDR3. The D gene is left open where the match is weak. The size of a clone is reported for some rows only, either as once, few or many, or as a class for expanded clones.

CDR3 length | J gene | clone size | V gene | D gene | CDR3 protein | CDR3 DNA
16 | TRBJ1-2 | NA | TRBV11-2 | NA | CASSSSTRDTNYGYTF | TGTGCCAGCAGCTCTTCTACCAGGGACACTAACTATGGCTACACCTTC
16 | TRBJ2-1 | few | TRBV12-3/TRBV12-4 | TRBD2 | CASSFVVASGGNEQFF | TGTGCCAGCAGTTTCGTCGTGGCTAGCGGAGGCAATGAGCAGTTCTTC
15 | TRBJ1-5 | NA | TRBV19 | NA | CASSSRDTSNQPQHF | TGTGCCAGTAGTAGCCGGGACACTAGCAATCAGCCCCAGCATTTT
15 | TRBJ2-1 | NA | TRBV6-5 | TRBD1 | CASRPGQGAYNEQFF | TGTGCCAGCAGACCCGGACAGGGGGCCTACAATGAGCAGTTCTTC
13 | TRBJ2-6 | few | TRBV29-1 | TRBD1 | CSVEGGGTNVLTF | TGCAGCGTTGAAGGAGGGGGCACCAACGTCCTGACTTTC
18 | TRBJ2-5 | NA | TRBV4-1 | TRBD2 | CASSQEGASGGAGETQYF | TGCGCCAGCAGCCAAGAAGGCGCGAGCGGGGGGGCCGGAGAGACCCAGTACTTC
17 | TRBJ1-2 | NA | TRBV4-3 | NA | CASSQELFGGTPYGYTF | TGCGCCAGCAGCCAAGAATTATTCGGGGGCACCCCTTATGGCTACACCTTC
13 | TRBJ2-1 | NA | TRBV6-6 | NA | CASSVRIIYEQFF | TGTGCCAGCAGTGTAAGGATTATTTATGAGCAGTTCTTC
15 | TRBJ1-2 | NA | TRBV19 | TRBD1 | CASSFLDRVNYGYTF | TGTGCCAGTAGTTTTTTGGACAGGGTGAACTATGGCTACACCTTC
15 | TRBJ2-3 | few | TRBV19 | NA | CASSIGASGTDTQYF | TGTGCCAGTAGTATAGGGGCTAGCGGCACAGATACGCAGTATTTT
17 | TRBJ2-3 | NA | TRBV6-2/TRBV6-3 | TRBD2 | CASSYDGLAGEADTQYF | TGTGCCAGCAGTTACGACGGACTAGCGGGGGAGGCAGATACGCAGTATTTT
15 | TRBJ2-3 | NA | TRBV27 | NA | CASSDGSPKGDTQYF | TGTGCCAGCAGTGACGGATCCCCCAAGGGAGATACGCAGTATTTT
16 | TRBJ2-1 | NA | TRBV28 | TRBD2 | CASSFRLAGSYNEQFF | TGTGCCAGCAGTTTTAGACTAGCGGGAAGCTACAATGAGCAGTTCTTC
15 | TRBJ2-3 | NA | TRBV7-9 | NA | CASDLRGRGTDTQYF | TGTGCCAGCGACCTGCGGGGGCGCGGCACAGATACGCAGTATTTT
13 | TRBJ2-5 | many | TRBV7-9 | NA | CASSSSGVETQYF | TGTGCCAGCAGCTCCTCAGGAGTGGAGACCCAGTACTTC
18 | TRBJ2-3 | few | TRBV7-2 | NA | CASSIDPNRQGGTDTQYF | TGTGCCAGCAGCATCGACCCCAATAGACAGGGAGGGACAGATACGCAGTATTTT
13 | TRBJ2-4 | NA | TRBV7-9 | NA | CASSLPGQNIQYF | TGTGCCAGCAGCTTACCAGGACAAAACATTCAGTACTTC
20 | TRBJ2-6 | NA | TRBV12-5 | NA | CASGLTSHSKGFSGANVLTF | TGTGCTAGTGGTTTGACCTCCCACAGCAAAGGTTTCTCTGGGGCCAACGTCCTGACTTTC
16 | TRBJ1-2 | few | TRBV6-6 | NA | CASSYPDEEGSYGYTF | TGTGCCAGCAGTTACCCGGACGAAGAGGGGAGCTATGGCTACACCTTC
14 | TRBJ1-4 | NA | TRBV27 | TRBD1 | CASGSTGGYEKLFF | TGTGCCAGCGGCTCCACAGGGGGCTATGAAAAACTGTTTTTT
13 | TRBJ2-2 | NA | TRBV2 | NA | CARQGSNTGELFF | TGTGCCAGACAGGGTTCGAACACCGGGGAGCTGTTTTTT
15 | TRBJ1-5 | NA | TRBV5-4 | TRBD1 | CASRAGTDLNQPQHF | TGTGCCAGCAGGGCCGGGACAGACTTGAATCAGCCCCAGCATTTT